The 26 T cell receptor beta chains below all came from one sample that was sequenced in a study of cytomegalovirus exposure and HLA in healthy donors. The PCR had 60 Vbeta and 13 Jbeta primers. This table comes from immunoSEQ multiplex PCR, and its TCRdb copy is limited to in-frame clones, with some not included. The table has roughly 200,000 clones, around 75% seen once. The sample consisted of PBMCs. These receptors all stem from a woman in her twenties or thirties in good health and CMV-seronegative.

V usage is TRBV19 and J usage is TRBJ2-1, with a possible D match to TRBD2 (6 bases). The CDR3 is made up of 13 amino acids. Germline CDR1 and CDR2: LNHDA and SQIVND (reference sequence). Trimming shortened V by 10 bases and J by 4 bases, and 14 bases separated the two germline ends. The CDR3 reads CATGTGLYNEQFF. CDR3 sequence (DNA): TGTGCCACCGGGACTGGCCTTTACAATGAGCAGTTCTTC.

The genes are TRBV7-9 and TRBJ1-2; D is perhaps TRBD1 (6 bases). CDR1 SEHNR and CDR2 FQNEAQ come from the germline V gene (reference sequence). V dropped 5 bases and J dropped 6 bases, with 25 bases sitting between them. The CDR3 spans 17 residues. CDR3 sequence (DNA): TGTGCCAGCAGCCGTGTTGGGGGCCAGTCGCCTGAGGATGGCTACACCTTC. Amino acid sequence: CASSRVGGQSPEDGYTF.

This sequence joins TRBV9 and TRBJ2-3, with TRBD2 matching over 8 bases. The CDR3 covers 17 residues. Germline V gene sequence: CDR1 SGDLS, CDR2 YYNGEE. The V and J ends lost 0 bases and 0 bases, in that order; junction bases with no gene match: 6. The CDR3 region is CASSVAPGGPSTDTQYF. In DNA form, the CDR3 reads TGTGCCAGCAGCGTAGCCCCGGGAGGGCCAAGCACAGATACGCAGTATTTT. Looking up the rest from reference TRBV9 and TRBJ2-3 gives the full variable domain: DSGVTQTPKHLITATGQRVTLRCSPRSGDLSVYWYQQSLDQGLQFLIQYYNGEERAKGNILERFSAQQFPDLHSELNLSSLELGDSALYFCASSVAPGGPSTDTQYFGPGTRLTVL.

The CDR3 DNA reads TGCGCCAGCAGCAGACTCTGGGTGAACACTGAAGCTTTCTTT. It specifies CASSRLWVNTEAFF. This rearrangement joins TRBV5-1 to TRBJ1-1, with D unclear. CDR1 is SGHRS, CDR2 YFSETQ, per germline. With 4 bases removed from V and 0 bases from J, the gap between germline ends came to 10 bases. The CDR3 covers 14 residues. Drawing the rest from reference TRBV5-1 and TRBJ1-1, the complete variable domain is KAGVTQTPRYLIKTRGQQVTLSCSPISGHRSVSWYQQTPGQGLQFLFEYFSETQRNKGNFPGRFSGRQFSNSRSEMNVSTLELGDSALYLCASSRLWVNTEAFFGQGTRLTVV.

The J gene is TRBJ1-6, the V gene TRBV5-1, with unresolved D. This CDR3 has 15 amino acids. The germline V gene encodes CDR1 SGHRS and CDR2 YFSETQ. Trimming left V 3 bases short and J 9 bases short, with 16 bases between. As DNA, the CDR3 is TGCGCCAGCAGCTCCCTAACAAGGTCGGGTTCACCCCTCCACTTT. Amino acids: CASSSLTRSGSPLHF.

This clone occurred many times. V usage is TRBV2 and J usage is TRBJ1-5, with 7 positions matching TRBD1. The V segment lost 8 bases and the J segment 4 bases; nucleotides outside the gene matches: 5. Germline values: CDR1 SNHLY, CDR2 FYNNEI. This CDR3 comprises 13 residues. The CDR3 reads CASLGQNNQPQHF. The CDR3 DNA reads TGTGCCAGCCTGGGACAGAATAATCAGCCCCAGCATTTT.

The chain couples TRBV19 to TRBJ1-1; 9 positions match TRBD1. The V gene's germline CDR1 is LNHDA and CDR2 SQIVND (reference sequence). J lost 7 bases, V lost 7 bases, and 16 bases had no gene match. This CDR3 comprises 16 residues. The CDR3 DNA is TGTGCCAGTACCCTTACGGCGGACAGGGGCGAAAATGAAGCTTTCTTT. Protein: CASTLTADRGENEAFF.

The V call is TRBV5-1, the J call TRBJ2-3; D perhaps matches TRBD1 (6 bases). Germline loops: CDR1 SGHRS, CDR2 YFSETQ. The CDR3 runs 17 residues. V shed 1 base and J shed 1 base, with 16 bases lying between them. This chain's CDR3 is CASSLRSGQGRTDTQYF. The CDR3 bases are TGCGCCAGCAGCTTGAGGTCTGGGCAGGGGCGCACAGATACGCAGTATTTT.

The rearrangement joins TRBV5-1 to TRBJ1-1, with 7 bases fitting TRBD1. The germline CDR1 and CDR2 sequences are SGHRS and YFSETQ. V lost 4 bases and J lost 4; bases outside the gene matches: 16. The CDR3 extends over 17 amino acids. This chain's CDR3 is CASSVRPKRGQGTEAFF. Written as DNA, the CDR3 is TGCGCCAGCAGCGTACGACCGAAAAGGGGGCAGGGCACTGAAGCTTTCTTT.

V gene TRBV27 combines with J gene TRBJ1-5; D call uncertain. Germline CDR1 is MNHEY and CDR2 is SMNVEV (reference sequence). CDR3 size: 15 residues. V dropped 5 bases and J dropped 0 bases, with 11 bases sitting between them. This chain's CDR3 is CASSPTEDSNQPQHF. CDR3 nucleotides: TGTGCCAGCAGTCCGACGGAGGATAGCAATCAGCCCCAGCATTTT.

The rearrangement uses TRBV19 and TRBJ1-5; the D is unclear. Germline V gene data show CDR1 as LNHDA and CDR2 as SQIVND (reference sequence). The CDR3 length is 15 residues. V was cut by 7 bases and J by 2 bases, with 15 bases left in between. CDR3 region: CASTRAGNGNQPQHF. CDR3 nucleotides: TGTGCCAGTACCCGTGCGGGTAATGGCAATCAGCCCCAGCATTTT.

This CDR3 reads CSVDRAGGSHTEAFF. The CDR3 DNA sequence: TGCAGCGTTGACAGGGCAGGGGGCTCTCACACTGAAGCTTTCTTT. The chain couples TRBV29-1 to TRBJ1-1, with 8 bases aligning to TRBD1. The CDR3 consists of 15 residues. V lost 3 bases to trimming and J lost 3 bases; unmatched junction nucleotides: 9. The germline V gene has CDR1 SQVTM and CDR2 ANQGSEA.

The V call is TRBV18, the J call TRBJ1-1; D is possibly TRBD1 (5 bases). In germline, CDR1 is KGHSH, CDR2 LQKENI. CDR3 length equals 14 residues. V lost 3 bases, J lost 0 bases, and 8 bases lay in between. This chain's CDR3 is CASSPSTVNTEAFF. The CDR3 DNA reads TGTGCCAGCTCACCCTCGACAGTGAACACTGAAGCTTTCTTT.

V usage is TRBV7-9 and J usage is TRBJ1-2, with TRBD1 matching over 7 bases. Trimming removed 3 bases from V and 5 bases from J; junction bases left unmatched: 15. CDR1 and CDR2 (germline): SEHNR, FQNEAQ (reference sequence). The CDR3 is 17 residues long. CDR3 sequence reads: CASSFEPPGQDRYGYTF. DNA for the CDR3: TGTGCCAGCAGCTTCGAACCGCCTGGACAGGACCGGTATGGCTACACCTTC.

The V and J genes are TRBV7-6 and TRBJ2-3, with D perhaps matching TRBD1 (6 bases). Germline CDR1 SGHVS, CDR2 FNYEAQ. Trimming removed 7 bases from V and 0 bases from J, with 14 bases in between. CDR3 length: 15 residues. The CDR3 nucleotides are TGTGCCAGCACCTGGGGGCAGATGAGCACAGATACGCAGTATTTT. Translation gives CASTWGQMSTDTQYF. The full variable domain, with the rest looked up from reference TRBV7-6 and TRBJ2-3, is GAGVSQSPRYKVTKRGQDVALRCDPISGHVSLYWYRQALGQGPEFLTYFNYEAQQDKSGLPNDRFSAERPEGSISTLTIQRTEQRDSAMYRCASTWGQMSTDTQYFGPGTRLTVL.

This clone was observed a single time. Sequence at one end of the junction differs from germline and may be a read error. J is TRBJ2-2 and V is TRBV7-9; perhaps TRBD1 as D (6 bases). The CDR3 spans 15 residues. Germline-derived CDR1 and CDR2 are SEHNR and FQNEAQ (reference sequence). The CDR3 loop is CSSSFGGSNTGELFF. As DNA, the CDR3 is TGTTCCAGCAGCTTTGGGGGCTCGAACACCGGGGAGCTGTTTTTT.

The rearrangement joins TRBV6-1 to TRBJ2-7; maybe TRBD2 (6 bases). The CDR3 has 14 residues. CDR1 is MNHNS, CDR2 SASEGT, per germline. V shed 7 bases and J shed 0 bases, with 13 bases lying between them. CDR3 bases: TGTGCCAGCACCGAAGGGGAGGCCTCCTACGAGCAGTACTTC. Translating it yields CASTEGEASYEQYF.

This clone was counted a few times. The chain combines TRBV7-8 with TRBJ2-3; no firm D call. This CDR3 contains 14 residues. V shed 5 bases and J shed 1 base, with 10 bases lying between them. The germline gives CDR1 SGHVS, CDR2 FQNEAQ. CDR3 in amino acids: CASSPHRGTDTQYF. The DNA for the CDR3 is TGTGCCAGCAGCCCTCATCGAGGCACAGATACGCAGTATTTT.

The table lists this clone with a count of one. The chain has TRBV28 and TRBJ2-7; TRBD1 agrees at 8 bases. Germline V gene lookup returns CDR1 MDHEN and CDR2 SYDVKM. V shed 1 base and J 3 bases; nucleotides not matched to a gene: 5. The CDR3 spans 15 residues. This CDR3 reads CASSLFSQGVYEQYF. DNA of the CDR3: TGTGCCAGCAGTTTATTTTCACAGGGGGTCTACGAGCAGTACTTC. Filled out from reference TRBV28 and TRBJ2-7, the complete variable domain reads DVKVTQSSRYLVKRTGEKVFLECVQDMDHENMFWYRQDPGLGLRLIYFSYDVKMKEKGDIPEGYSVSREKKERFSLILESASTNQTSMYLCASSLFSQGVYEQYFGPGTRLTVT.

This chain joins TRBV2 and TRBJ2-2, with D tentatively TRBD1 (6 bases). Per germline, CDR1 SNHLY and CDR2 FYNNEI. Trimming took off 5 bases at V and 1 base at J, with 11 bases between the two ends. This CDR3 has 15 residues. CDR3 region: CASSHRELNTGELFF. The CDR3 DNA reads as TGTGCCAGCAGTCACAGGGAACTGAACACCGGGGAGCTGTTTTTT.

CDR3 loop: CATGLAPDTDTQYF. The CDR3 DNA follows: TGTGCCACCGGACTGGCCCCCGACACAGATACGCAGTATTTT. The rearrangement joins TRBV6-1 to TRBJ2-3, with D possibly TRBD2 on 5 matching bases. Trimming pared 10 bases from V and 2 bases from J, leaving 16 bases between. The germline gives CDR1 MNHNS, CDR2 SASEGT. This CDR3 spans 14 amino acids.

This CDR3 is CASSLGGQGDWGGYTF. The CDR3 DNA sequence: TGTGCCAGCAGCTTAGGAGGGCAGGGGGATTGGGGTGGCTACACCTTC. The chain recombines TRBV7-2 with TRBJ1-2; 7 bases align to TRBD1. CDR1 is SGHTA, CDR2 FQGNSA, per germline. This CDR3 region has 16 residues. Germline trimming cut 1 base from V and 7 bases from J; bases unmatched to any gene: 12.

The V and J genes are TRBV7-2 and TRBJ2-7, with 11 nucleotides matching TRBD1. Unmatched junction bases numbered 0, after V lost 0 bases and J lost 2 bases. Germline V lookup: CDR1 SGHTA, CDR2 FQGNSA. There are 15 residues in the CDR3. The CDR3 sequence: CASSLAGQGAYEQYF. The CDR3 nucleotides read TGTGCCAGCAGCTTAGCGGGACAGGGGGCCTACGAGCAGTACTTC. Full variable domain (missing parts from reference TRBV7-2 and TRBJ2-7): GAGVSQSPSNKVTEKGKDVELRCDPISGHTALYWYRQSLGQGLEFLIYFQGNSAPDKSGLPSDRFSAERTGGSVSTLTIQRTQQEDSAVYLCASSLAGQGAYEQYFGPGTRLTVT.

The rearrangement uses TRBV19 and TRBJ1-5; a possible D gene is TRBD1 (6 bases). V was clipped by 6 bases and J by 5 bases, with 11 bases between them. This CDR3 region has 13 residues. The germline V gene has CDR1 LNHDA and CDR2 SQIVND (reference sequence). The CDR3 bases are TGTGCCAGTAGCACATACAGGGATCAGCCCCAGCATTTT. Translation: CASSTYRDQPQHF.

This clone appeared once. The V and J genes are TRBV27 and TRBJ2-5; TRBD1 is a possible D gene (6 bases). CDR3 length equals 15 residues. Trimming took 0 bases from V and 5 from J, leaving 13 bases between them. Germline loops: CDR1 MNHEY, CDR2 SMNVEV (reference sequence). The DNA for the CDR3 is TGTGCCAGCAGTTTATCGAAGCAGGGGTGGGAGACCCAGTACTTC. Translated, it gives CASSLSKQGWETQYF.

This clone turned up a few times. The V gene is TRBV7-8, the J gene TRBJ2-7; 8 positions agree with TRBD2. Germline loops: CDR1 SGHVS, CDR2 FQNEAQ. The V gene end was trimmed by 2 bases and the J gene end by 6 bases; junction bases not matched to a gene: 6. The CDR3 covers 14 residues. The CDR3 loop is CASSLFGGAGEQYF. CDR3 DNA: TGTGCCAGCAGCTTATTCGGGGGGGCCGGCGAGCAGTACTTC.